This T cell receptor beta chain was captured in a study of a mutant IDH1 vaccine in newly diagnosed glioma. Documented time point: baseline, week 1 (first vaccination visit). The sample's treatment: pre-vaccination baseline after standard-of-care therapy. CDR1 and CDR2 from the germline V gene are SQVTM and ANQGSEA. The CDR3 spans 13 residues. V lost 5 bases, J lost 2 bases, and 12 bases lay in between. Produced via immunoSEQ multiplex PCR; TCRdb's table is partial and in-frame only. The sample lists about 67,000 clones; around four fifths were seen once. The chain joins TRBV29-1 to TRBJ1-1; possibly TRBD1 for D (5 bases). This sequence originates from a woman in her late teens or twenties with glioma. Some clones in this sample may be carry-over from other donors' samples. Sequencing was performed on peripheral blood mononuclear cells (PBMCs), taken from a glioma patient treated with radiotherapy, temozolomide or both. The CDR3 DNA reads as TGCAGCGTTAGGGGACTGAGAAACACTGAAGCTTTCTTT. Protein: CSVRGLRNTEAFF.